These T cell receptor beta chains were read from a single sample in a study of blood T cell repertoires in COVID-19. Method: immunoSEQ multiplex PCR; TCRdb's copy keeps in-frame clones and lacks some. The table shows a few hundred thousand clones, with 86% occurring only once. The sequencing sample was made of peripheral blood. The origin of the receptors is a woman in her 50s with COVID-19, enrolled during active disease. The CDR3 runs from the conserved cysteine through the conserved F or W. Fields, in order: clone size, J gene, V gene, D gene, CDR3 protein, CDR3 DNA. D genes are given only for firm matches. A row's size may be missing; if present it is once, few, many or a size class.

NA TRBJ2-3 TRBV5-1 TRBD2 CASSPGGLSTDTQYF TGCGCCAGCAGCCCGGGGGGACTTAGCACAGATACGCAGTATTTT
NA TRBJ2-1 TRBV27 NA CASSSRATMEQFF TGTGCCAGCAGTTCCCGCGCGACTATGGAGCAGTTCTTC
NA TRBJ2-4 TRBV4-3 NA CASSQDAQALTKNIQYF TGCGCCAGCAGCCAAGATGCGCAGGCTCTAACCAAAAACATTCAGTACTTC
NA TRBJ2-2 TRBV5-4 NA CASSLGGRGGTGELFF TGTGCCAGCAGCTTAGGAGGAAGGGGAGGCACCGGGGAGCTGTTTTTT
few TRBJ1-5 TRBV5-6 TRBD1 CASSFSPGQGPNQPQHF TGTGCCAGCAGCTTCTCCCCGGGACAGGGACCAAATCAGCCCCAGCATTTT
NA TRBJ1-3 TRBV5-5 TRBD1 CASSPYGTDSGNTIYF TGTGCCAGCAGCCCCTACGGGACAGACTCTGGAAACACCATATATTTT
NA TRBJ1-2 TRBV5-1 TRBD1 CASSLWDSLMGYGYTF TGCGCCAGCAGCTTGTGGGACAGCCTCATGGGCTATGGCTACACCTTC
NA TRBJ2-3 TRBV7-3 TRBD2 CASSARGSGYTDTQYF TGTGCCAGCAGCGCCCGGGGTAGCGGGTACACAGATACGCAGTATTTT
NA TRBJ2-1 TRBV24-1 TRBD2 CATSDQGTSGFNEQFF TGTGCCACCAGTGATCAGGGGACTAGCGGGTTCAATGAGCAGTTCTTC
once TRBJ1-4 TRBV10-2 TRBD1 CASSYRGGIEKLFF TGCGCCAGCAGTTACAGGGGGGGAATCGAAAAACTGTTTTTT
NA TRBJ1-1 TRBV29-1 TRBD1 CSVGEDRDTEAFF TGCAGCGTTGGGGAGGACAGGGACACTGAAGCTTTCTTT
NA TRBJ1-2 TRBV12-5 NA CASGLVAGRNYGYTF TGTGCTAGTGGTTTGGTGGCAGGCAGAAACTATGGCTACACCTTC
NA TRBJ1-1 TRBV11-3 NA CASTLVDTEAFF TGTGCCAGCACCCTCGTTGACACTGAAGCTTTCTTT
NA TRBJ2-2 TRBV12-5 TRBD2 CASGLGGLAGFANTGELFF TGTGCTAGTGGTTTGGGGGGACTAGCGGGGTTCGCGAACACCGGGGAGCTGTTTTTT
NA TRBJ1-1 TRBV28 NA CASSFSGFLGNTEAFF TGTGCCAGCAGTTTTTCGGGTTTCTTGGGGAACACTGAAGCTTTCTTT
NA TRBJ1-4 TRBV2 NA CAARQLTNEKLFF TGTGCCGCACGACAGCTAACTAATGAAAAACTGTTTTTT
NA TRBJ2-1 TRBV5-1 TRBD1 CASSSLDRVDEQFF TGCGCCAGCAGCTCCTTGGACAGGGTGGATGAGCAGTTCTTC
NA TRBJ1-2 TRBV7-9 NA CASSPQDSRDHYGYTF TGTGCCAGCAGCCCCCAAGACAGTCGTGATCACTATGGCTACACCTTC
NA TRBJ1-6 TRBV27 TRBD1 CASSPLTGDSNSPLHF TGTGCCAGCAGTCCTCTGACAGGGGATAGCAATTCACCCCTCCACTTT
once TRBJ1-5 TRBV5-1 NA CASSLASGNQPQHF TGCGCCAGCAGCTTGGCATCAGGTAATCAGCCCCAGCATTTT
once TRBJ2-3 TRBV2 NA CASTVQGTGGTQYF TGTGCCAGCACCGTACAGGGAACTGGAGGTACGCAGTATTTT
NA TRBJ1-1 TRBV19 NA CASSIGEGTEAFF TGTGCCAGTAGTATAGGGGAGGGAACTGAAGCTTTCTTT
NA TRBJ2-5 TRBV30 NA CAWSGVAQETQYF TGTGCCTGGAGTGGGGTAGCCCAAGAGACCCAGTACTTC